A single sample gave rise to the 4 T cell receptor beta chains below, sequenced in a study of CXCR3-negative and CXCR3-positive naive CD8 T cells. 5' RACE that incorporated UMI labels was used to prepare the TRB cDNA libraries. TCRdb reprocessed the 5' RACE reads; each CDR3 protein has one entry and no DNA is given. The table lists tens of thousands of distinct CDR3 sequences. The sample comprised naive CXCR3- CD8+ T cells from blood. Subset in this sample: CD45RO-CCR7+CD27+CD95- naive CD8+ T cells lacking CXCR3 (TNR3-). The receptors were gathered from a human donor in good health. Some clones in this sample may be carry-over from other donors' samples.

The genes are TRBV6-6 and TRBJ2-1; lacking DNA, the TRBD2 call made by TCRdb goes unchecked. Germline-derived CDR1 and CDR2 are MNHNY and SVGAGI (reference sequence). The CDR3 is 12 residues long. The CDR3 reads CALASDYNEQFF.

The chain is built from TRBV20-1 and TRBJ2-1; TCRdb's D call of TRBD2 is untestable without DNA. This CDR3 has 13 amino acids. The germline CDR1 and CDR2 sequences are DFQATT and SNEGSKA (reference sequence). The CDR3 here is CSAREEGDNEQFF.

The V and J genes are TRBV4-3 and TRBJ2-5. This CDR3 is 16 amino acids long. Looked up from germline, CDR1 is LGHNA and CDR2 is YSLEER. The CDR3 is CASSQDATDFQETQYF.

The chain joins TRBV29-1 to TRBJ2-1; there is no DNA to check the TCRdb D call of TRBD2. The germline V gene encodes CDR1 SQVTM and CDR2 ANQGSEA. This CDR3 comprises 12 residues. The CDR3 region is CSVEDTGTQQFF.